Shown below are 17 T cell receptor beta chains from a single sample sequenced in a study of shared clonotypes between healthy human individuals. The data were produced by immunoSEQ multiplex PCR, yet TCRdb's version contains in-frame clones alone and is incomplete. The sample holds 450,000 to 550,000 clones, 79% seen once. Sequencing input: PBMCs. All receptors derive from a woman in her thirties or forties in good health. Some clones in this sample may be carry-over from other donors' samples.

V and J are TRBV5-4 and TRBJ2-2, with 9 nucleotides matching TRBD2. The CDR3 covers 17 residues. Germline CDR1 SGHNT, CDR2 YYREEE (reference sequence). Unmatched junction bases numbered 6, after V lost 0 bases and J lost 3 bases. The CDR3: CASSLVRTSVHTGELFF. CDR3 DNA sequence: TGTGCCAGCAGCTTGGTTAGGACTAGCGTGCACACCGGGGAGCTGTTTTTT.

The chain uses TRBV10-3 and TRBJ2-2, with TRBD2 matching 9 bases. V was clipped by 4 bases and J by 1 base; unmatched bases: 7. CDR1 ENHRY and CDR2 SYGVKD come from the germline V gene. The CDR3 has 17 amino acids. Here the CDR3 DNA reads TGTGCCATCAGTGGTGGCGGGGGGGAGGTGAACACCGGGGAGCTGTTTTTT. Its protein product is CAISGGGGEVNTGELFF.

The chain recombines TRBV6-6 with TRBJ2-5; D not certain. The J call may be mistaken, given a closer DNA end match to TRBJ2-7. CDR3 length equals 14 residues. Germline V gene lookup returns CDR1 MNHNY and CDR2 SVGAGI (reference sequence). In nucleotides, the CDR3 is TGTGCCAGCAAAAGAGATGGGGATGATGCCGAGCAGTACTTC. It translates to CASKRDGDDAEQYF.

This clone showed up just a few times. Other nucleotide sequences in the sample specify the same CDR3. V is TRBV9 and J is TRBJ1-4; D unclear. Germline V gene data show CDR1 as SGDLS and CDR2 as YYNGEE. This CDR3 is built from 13 residues. The V end was cut by 4 bases, the J end by 4 bases, with 8 bases between. CDR3 region: CASSPWDNEKLFF. The CDR3, as DNA: TGTGCCAGCAGCCCTTGGGATAATGAAAAACTGTTTTTT.

The chain couples TRBV6-4 to TRBJ2-1, with 14 nucleotides matching TRBD2. Germline trimming cut 3 bases from V and 10 bases from J; bases unmatched to any gene: 11. CDR3 length: 17 amino acids. CDR1 MRHNA and CDR2 SNTAGT come from the germline V gene. CDR3 region: CASSERTGTSGSREQFF. The CDR3 coding sequence is TGTGCCAGCAGTGAAAGAACCGGGACTAGCGGGAGTCGGGAGCAGTTCTTC.

The count of this clone is one. The chain is built from TRBV7-3 and TRBJ2-1; a weak D match, TRBD2 (6 bases). The germline V gene encodes CDR1 SGHTA and CDR2 FQGTGA. CDR3 length: 14 amino acids. Trimming pared 2 bases from V and 7 bases from J, leaving 12 bases between. The CDR3, as DNA: TGTGCCAGCAGCTTAGGGCCCCGGGGGAATGAGCAGTTCTTC. Its translation: CASSLGPRGNEQFF.

V and J are TRBV6-5 and TRBJ2-5; D is perhaps TRBD1 or TRBD2 (5 bases each). This CDR3 spans 13 amino acids. Germline values: CDR1 MNHEY, CDR2 SVGAGI. The germline V and J ends were trimmed by 5 bases and 1 base, with 8 bases remaining between them. For the CDR3, the DNA is TGTGCCAGCAGTCGAGGGGTCCAAGAGACCCAGTACTTC. This translates into CASSRGVQETQYF.

The chain carries TRBV9 and TRBJ2-1, with D tentatively TRBD1 (6 bases). The CDR3 runs to 15 residues. The V end was cut by 0 bases, the J end by 3 bases, with 10 bases between. Per the germline V gene, CDR1 is SGDLS and CDR2 is YYNGEE. The CDR3 nucleotides are TGTGCCAGCAGCGTAGAGGGGGAGATCTACAATGAGCAGTTCTTC. Translating it yields CASSVEGEIYNEQFF.

J is TRBJ2-1 and V is TRBV5-1; 13 bases align to TRBD2. The CDR3 loop spans 14 amino acids. Germline CDR1 reads SGHRS; CDR2 reads YFSETQ. The junction had 4 bases not matched to a gene; V was cut back by 6 bases and J by 7 bases. The CDR3 spells CASTGLAGPNEQFF. The CDR3 DNA sequence: TGCGCCAGCACGGGACTAGCGGGACCGAATGAGCAGTTCTTC.

This rearrangement joins TRBV5-1 to TRBJ2-7; 11 nucleotides align to TRBD2. Germline CDR1 is SGHRS and CDR2 is YFSETQ. The CDR3 is 13 residues long. V was pared by 2 bases and J by 6 bases, with 1 base of the junction left unmatched. CDR3 in amino acids: CASSFSGRGEQYF. DNA of the CDR3: TGCGCCAGCAGCTTTAGCGGGAGGGGCGAGCAGTACTTC.

CDR3 in amino acids: CASSFLGNYGYTF. CDR3 bases: TGTGCCAGCAGCTTTCTAGGCAACTATGGCTACACCTTC. V gene TRBV13 combines with J gene TRBJ1-2; D gene unclear. Germline V gene data show CDR1 as PRHDT and CDR2 as FYEKMQ (reference sequence). V lost 3 bases and J lost 2, with 7 bases in between. The CDR3 totals 13 residues.

The chain employs TRBV5-1 and TRBJ2-7, with TRBD2 matching 8 bases. V shed 4 bases and J 3 bases; nucleotides not matched to a gene: 6. Germline-derived CDR1 and CDR2 are SGHRS and YFSETQ. This CDR3 region has 14 residues. The CDR3 DNA follows: TGCGCCAGCAGCCCCAGCGGGAGAATCTACGAGCAGTACTTC. Residues: CASSPSGRIYEQYF.

The J gene is TRBJ2-1, the V gene TRBV4-1; D possibly corresponds to TRBD2 (6 bases). The germline V gene encodes CDR1 MGHRA and CDR2 YSYEKL. V lost 1 base, J lost 0 bases, and 10 bases lay in between. CDR3 length: 16 residues. CDR3 region: CASSQGGLNSYNEQFF. In nucleotides, the CDR3 is TGCGCCAGCAGCCAAGGGGGACTTAACTCCTACAATGAGCAGTTCTTC.

This chain uses TRBV27 with TRBJ2-7; the D gene is possibly TRBD2 (6 bases). The ends were cut back, 6 bases at V and 10 bases at J, with 28 bases in the middle. The CDR3 length is 16 residues. Germline CDR1 reads MNHEY; CDR2 reads SMNVEV (reference sequence). The CDR3 loop is CASSPNHRGTSFFQYF. The CDR3 DNA reads TGTGCCAGCAGCCCAAACCATCGGGGAACTAGCTTCTTCCAGTACTTC.

The chain has TRBV10-2 and TRBJ1-1; 10 nucleotides agree with TRBD1. The CDR3 contains 13 residues. J was trimmed by 6 bases and V by 7 bases; bases with no gene match: 5. CDR1 and CDR2 from the germline V gene are WSHSY and SAAADI. CDR3 amino acids: CASNRDRGAEAFF. DNA for the CDR3: TGCGCCAGCAACAGGGACAGGGGCGCTGAAGCTTTCTTT.

This rearrangement joins TRBV2 to TRBJ2-7; 7 bases are a match to TRBD2. The V segment lost 8 bases and the J segment 7 bases; nucleotides outside the gene matches: 8. CDR1 is SNHLY and CDR2 is FYNNEI in the germline V gene. CDR3 size: 12 residues. The CDR3 region is CASGTRGGEQYF. CDR3 bases: TGTGCCAGCGGGACTCGCGGGGGAGAGCAGTACTTC.

The rearrangement uses TRBV9 and TRBJ2-7; tentative D call: TRBD1 (6 bases). Germline CDR1 SGDLS, CDR2 YYNGEE. This CDR3 region has 14 residues. V was cut by 0 bases and J by 7 bases, with 14 bases left in between. Written as DNA, the CDR3 is TGTGCCAGCAGCGTAGAGGGACAACGGACTGAGCAGTACTTC. Its protein product is CASSVEGQRTEQYF.